This T cell receptor (beta chain) comes out of a study of PD-L1 blockade in urothelial cancer. On the study more broadly: Patients had been given 0 to 3 earlier chemotherapy regimens. A median blood sample held 141,255 T cells and more than 80,000 unique TCRs. Regarding the study as a whole: Stronger expansion of tumor-associated clones in blood at 3 weeks distinguished durable-benefit patients.

The CDR3 covers 15 residues. V was trimmed by 4 bases and J by 6 bases, leaving 15 bases between them. CDR1 and CDR2 (germline): MNHNS, SASEGT. The table came from immunoSEQ multiplex PCR; TCRdb's copy has only in-frame clones and leaves some out. The table shows 38,000 or so clones, with about 86% occurring only once. This clone appeared a single time. Its antigen is not identified. The sample was PBMCs, taken around atezolizumab (anti-PD-L1) treatment. This sequence originates from a man aged 55 to 70 with urothelial cancer. This chain links TRBV6-1 with TRBJ2-2; D possibly corresponds to TRBD2 (7 bases). The CDR3 reads CASSARGAVSGELFF. CDR3 nucleotide sequence: TGTGCCAGCAGTGCCCGGGGGGCCGTGTCCGGGGAGCTGTTTTTT.